This passage covers 18 T cell receptor beta chains from one sample sequenced in a study of beta chain features in type 1 diabetes. General study points: Across all four CD4+ subsets, people with type 1 diabetes showed modestly shorter TCRB CDR3s.

No antigen is known for these receptors. Investigators reverse transcribed all isolated RNA, so they sequenced expressed TCRB transcripts. Clones were read by immunoSEQ multiplex PCR, and TCRdb kept only the in-frame ones, dropping some. The profile shows around 120,000 clones, roughly 17% of them singletons. Sequencing was done on a sample of central memory CD4+ T cells from blood. The receptor set was obtained from a man aged 18 to 29 with type 1 diabetes.

The sample holds a few counts of this clone. The chain employs TRBV7-9 and TRBJ2-7; either TRBD1 or TRBD2 may fit D (6 bases each). This CDR3 region has 15 residues. The V gene lost 5 bases and the J gene lost 8 bases, with 22 bases spanning the gap. CDR1 and CDR2 (germline): SEHNR, FQNEAQ (reference sequence). The CDR3 DNA follows: TGTGCCAGCAGCCCGAGGGGGGCAACCCTCGGGAAGCAGTACTTC. It encodes CASSPRGATLGKQYF.

This clone was picked up one time. The gene calls are TRBV28 and TRBJ2-2; 10 bases map to TRBD2. In germline, CDR1 is MDHEN, CDR2 SYDVKM. Trimming removed 2 bases from V and 4 bases from J; junction bases left unmatched: 7. The CDR3 is made up of 17 amino acids. The CDR3 region is CASSLTMTSGLTGELFF. In DNA, the CDR3 is TGTGCCAGCAGTTTAACCATGACTAGCGGGCTCACCGGGGAGCTGTTTTTT.

For this clone: One end of the junction does not line up with germline, which may come from a read error. This chain joins TRBV5-4 and TRBJ1-1, with a possible D match to TRBD1 (6 bases). Per germline, CDR1 SGHNT and CDR2 YYREEE (reference sequence). The CDR3 runs 13 residues. CDR3 sequence (DNA): TGCCCTAAGTTTCGGGGGCGGGTGCCTGAAGCTTTCTTT. It specifies CPKFRGRVPEAFF.

The chain joins TRBV7-9 to TRBJ2-1; no definite D call. The germline V gene has CDR1 SEHNR and CDR2 FQNEAQ (reference sequence). The V end was cut by 3 bases, the J end by 7 bases, with 16 bases between. The CDR3 is made up of 15 amino acids. The CDR3 sequence is CASSFWSGEGNEQFF. In nucleotides, the CDR3 is TGTGCCAGCAGCTTTTGGTCCGGTGAAGGGAATGAGCAGTTCTTC. The entire variable domain, with the rest obtained from reference TRBV7-9 and TRBJ2-1, is as follows: DTGVSQNPRHKITKRGQNVTFRCDPISEHNRLYWYRQTLGQGPEFLTYFQNEAQLEKSRLLSDRFSAERPKGSFSTLEIQRTEQGDSAMYLCASSFWSGEGNEQFFGPGTRLTVL.

This clone showed up just a few times. The J gene is TRBJ2-5, the V gene TRBV2; D assignment may be TRBD1 or TRBD2 (5 bases each). Trimming removed 9 bases at V and 2 bases at J, with 13 bases between. This CDR3 is built from 13 residues. Germline-derived CDR1 and CDR2 are SNHLY and FYNNEI. CDR3 nucleotide sequence: TGTGCCAGTCTCCGGGACGGTCAAGAGACCCAGTACTTC. This sequence encodes CASLRDGQETQYF.

The rearrangement links TRBV25-1 to TRBJ2-7, with D possibly being TRBD1 (7 bases). There are 13 residues in the CDR3. Trimming pared 4 bases from V and 4 bases from J, leaving 11 bases between. Germline V gene lookup returns CDR1 MGHDK and CDR2 SYGVNS. CDR3 residues: CASSAGGRYEQYF. The CDR3 DNA reads as TGTGCCAGCAGTGCAGGGGGGAGATACGAGCAGTACTTC.

The chain has TRBV29-1 and TRBJ1-4, with D maybe TRBD1 (5 bases). Germline CDR1 reads SQVTM; CDR2 reads ANQGSEA. The CDR3 extends over 13 amino acids. Between the trimmed V and J ends, which lost 6 bases and 12 bases, there was a span of 20 bases. The CDR3 is CSVAGTSRAELFF. The DNA for the CDR3 is TGCAGCGTCGCCGGGACGTCCAGGGCTGAACTGTTTTTT.

This clone showed up just a few times. The sample carries other DNA sequences with the same CDR3. The rearrangement links TRBV29-1 to TRBJ1-3; TRBD1 might be the D (5 bases). Germline CDR1 and CDR2: SQVTM and ANQGSEA. The V and J ends lost 6 bases and 3 bases respectively, with 15 bases between them. This CDR3 is built from 14 residues. The CDR3 loop reads CSVGLGDGGNTIYF. The DNA for the CDR3 is TGCAGCGTAGGACTAGGGGACGGTGGAAACACCATATATTTT.

A few counts support this clone. The genes are TRBV29-1 and TRBJ2-3; D is tentatively TRBD1 or TRBD2 (5 bases each). V was cut by 7 bases and J by 4 bases, with 21 bases left in between. The CDR3 is 15 amino acids. The germline V gene encodes CDR1 SQVTM and CDR2 ANQGSEA. This chain's CDR3 is CSALVNGDEADTQYF. CDR3 coding DNA: TGCAGCGCCCTCGTTAATGGGGACGAGGCAGATACGCAGTATTTT.

The chain combines TRBV7-6 with TRBJ2-3, with TRBD2 identical over 12 bases. Trimming cost V 5 bases and J 3 bases; bases outside gene matches: 6. CDR1 and CDR2 from the germline V gene are SGHVS and FNYEAQ. The CDR3 consists of 16 residues. The CDR3 DNA follows: TGTGCCAGCAGCGCTAGGACTAGCGGGGAGACAGATACGCAGTATTTT. Amino acid sequence: CASSARTSGETDTQYF.

This clone was seen only a few times. V gene TRBV6-6 combines with J gene TRBJ2-5, with D uncertain. Trimming shortened V by 5 bases and J by 2 bases, and 6 bases separated the two germline ends. Germline CDR1 is MNHNY and CDR2 is SVGAGI (reference sequence). CDR3 length: 12 residues. The CDR3 sequence is CASSNQQETQYF. Written as DNA, the CDR3 is TGTGCCAGCAGTAACCAACAAGAGACCCAGTACTTC.

This clone was observed a handful of times. The chain combines TRBV5-4 with TRBJ2-3, with D possibly TRBD2 on 5 matching bases. The V end lost 4 bases, the J end lost 1 base, and 16 bases lay between the germline ends. There are 16 residues in the CDR3. The germline V gene encodes CDR1 SGHNT and CDR2 YYREEE (reference sequence). The chain's CDR3 is CASSPRVWRGTDTQYF. CDR3 nucleotides: TGTGCCAGCAGCCCCCGGGTTTGGCGGGGCACAGATACGCAGTATTTT.

This clone has a handful of counts. V and J are TRBV5-4 and TRBJ2-1; D gene uncertain. Germline assignment: CDR1 SGHNT and CDR2 YYREEE (reference sequence). V shed 3 bases and J shed 13 bases, with 14 bases lying between them. CDR3 length: 12 amino acids. CDR3 residues: CASSSTAPLQFF. The DNA for the CDR3 is TGTGCCAGCAGCTCAACAGCTCCGCTCCAGTTCTTC.

The genes are TRBV14 and TRBJ1-5; D perhaps matches TRBD1 (6 bases). Trimming removed 2 bases from V and 2 bases from J, with 13 bases in between. Germline V gene data show CDR1 as SGHDN and CDR2 as FVKESK. The CDR3 runs to 16 residues. The CDR3 DNA reads as TGTGCCAGCAGCCAATCAGGGGCAGGGGGCAATCAGCCCCAGCATTTT. This translates into CASSQSGAGGNQPQHF.

This chain links TRBV9 with TRBJ2-7; 8 bases are a match to TRBD1. This CDR3 comprises 15 residues. Germline V lookup: CDR1 SGDLS, CDR2 YYNGEE. Unmatched junction bases numbered 4, after V lost 2 bases and J lost 0 bases. CDR3 in amino acids: CASSVAGQVSYEQYF. The CDR3 DNA reads as TGTGCCAGCAGCGTGGCGGGACAGGTCTCCTACGAGCAGTACTTC.

J is TRBJ2-1 and V is TRBV18, with 7 bases that match TRBD2. Germline loops: CDR1 KGHSH, CDR2 LQKENI. The V gene end was trimmed by 7 bases and the J gene end by 9 bases; junction bases not matched to a gene: 15. The length of the CDR3 is 15 residues. CDR3 DNA sequence: TGTGCCAGCTGCGTGCGTGGGCGGGAGATGGGTGAGCAGTTCTTC. This encodes CASCVRGREMGEQFF.

V is TRBV4-3 and J is TRBJ2-1; the D gene could be TRBD1 or TRBD2 (5 bases each). Germline CDR1 LGHNA, CDR2 YSLEER. CDR3 size: 13 residues. Trimming took 0 bases from V and 8 from J, leaving 8 bases between them. This chain's CDR3 is CASSQEMGDEQFF. CDR3 sequence (DNA): TGCGCCAGCAGCCAAGAAATGGGGGATGAGCAGTTCTTC.

This clone occurred a few times. V gene TRBV2 combines with J gene TRBJ2-1, with TRBD1 identical over 8 bases. The ends lost 4 bases at V and 4 bases at J; junction bases unmatched: 3. This CDR3 is built from 14 residues. The germline V gene has CDR1 SNHLY and CDR2 FYNNEI. In DNA form, the CDR3 reads TGTGCCAGCAGTGTAGGGACAGGTTACAATGAGCAGTTCTTC. Its protein product is CASSVGTGYNEQFF.